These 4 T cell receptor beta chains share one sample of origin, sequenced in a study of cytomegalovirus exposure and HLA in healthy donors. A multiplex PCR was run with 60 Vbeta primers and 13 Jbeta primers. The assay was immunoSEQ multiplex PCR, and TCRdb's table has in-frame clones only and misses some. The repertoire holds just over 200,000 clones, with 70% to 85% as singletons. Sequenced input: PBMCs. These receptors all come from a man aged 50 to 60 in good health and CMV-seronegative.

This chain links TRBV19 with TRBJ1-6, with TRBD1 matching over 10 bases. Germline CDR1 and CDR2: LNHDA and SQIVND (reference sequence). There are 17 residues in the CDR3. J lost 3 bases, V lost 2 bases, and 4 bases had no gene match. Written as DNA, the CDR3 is TGTGCCAGTAGTATAACCGGGACAGGGGTCTATAATTCACCCCTCCACTTT. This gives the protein CASSITGTGVYNSPLHF. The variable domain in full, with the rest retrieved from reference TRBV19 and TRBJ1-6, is DGGITQSPKYLFRKEGQNVTLSCEQNLNHDAMYWYRQDPGQGLRLIYYSQIVNDFQKGDIAEGYSVSREKKESFPLTVTSAQKNPTAFYLCASSITGTGVYNSPLHFGNGTRLTVT.

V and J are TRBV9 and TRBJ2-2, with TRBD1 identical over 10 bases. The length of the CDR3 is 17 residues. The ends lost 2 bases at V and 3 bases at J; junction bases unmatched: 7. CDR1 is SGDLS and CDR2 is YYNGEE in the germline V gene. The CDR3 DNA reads TGTGCCAGCAGCGTCGACAGGGGGCGAAGCGACACCGGGGAGCTGTTTTTT. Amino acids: CASSVDRGRSDTGELFF. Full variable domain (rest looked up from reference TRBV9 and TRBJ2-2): DSGVTQTPKHLITATGQRVTLRCSPRSGDLSVYWYQQSLDQGLQFLIQYYNGEERAKGNILERFSAQQFPDLHSELNLSSLELGDSALYFCASSVDRGRSDTGELFFGEGSRLTVL.

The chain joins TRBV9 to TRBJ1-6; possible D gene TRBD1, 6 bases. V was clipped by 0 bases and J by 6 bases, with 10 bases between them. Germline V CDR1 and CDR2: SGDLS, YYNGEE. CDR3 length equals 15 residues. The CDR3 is CASSVGGHGNSPLHF. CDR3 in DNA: TGTGCCAGCAGCGTAGGGGGACACGGTAATTCACCCCTCCACTTT.

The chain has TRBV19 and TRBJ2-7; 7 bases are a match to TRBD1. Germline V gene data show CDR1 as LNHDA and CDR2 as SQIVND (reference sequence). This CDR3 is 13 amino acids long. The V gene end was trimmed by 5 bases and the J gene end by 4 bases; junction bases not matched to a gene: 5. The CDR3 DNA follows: TGTGCCAGTAGTCGACAGGGTTGGTACGAGCAGTACTTC. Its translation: CASSRQGWYEQYF.